This TCR beta chain emerged from a study of blood T cell repertoires in COVID-19 (dated by TCRdb to about 2020). Turning to the overall study: Samples from collaborators originated in the United States, Italy and Spain and spanned both the acute and convalescent phases of COVID-19. The material from the prospective study consisted of cDNA or gDNA derived from T cells, B-cell-depleted T cells, or PBMCs. Deeply sampled blood TCRbeta repertoires from subjects exposed to, actively infected with, or recovered from COVID-19 were included in the dataset. The repertoires were released in a freely available public database meant as a resource for research on the immune response to SARS-CoV-2. The samples were drawn from the first 160 participants of the ongoing ImmuneRACE study and from over 950 subjects provided by 6 global collaborators. Nearly every sample came with metadata listing a de-identified subject ID, COVID-19 status, age in years and sex. Where available, HLA class I and class II types were taken from metadata supplied by the sample provider and were not determined by assay-based typing. Study-wide conclusions, independent of this receptor: Clinical and demographic metadata were provided uncurated, with the amount varying by source and participant.

TCRbeta CDR3 regions were amplified from genomic DNA using the immunoSEQ Assay, a bias-controlled multiplex PCR. The source study handled its data this way. The number of nucleated cells in each sample was estimated from the amplification of reference gene primers within the assay. Sequence reads were collapsed and filtered to measure the absolute abundance of every unique TCRbeta CDR3 rearrangement. Productive Simpson clonality was computed per sample as the square root of Simpson's diversity index over productive rearrangements. Held by TCRdb, this immuneACCESS table contains in-frame sequences only and omits some clones. Under half of the omission traces to an unresolved V gene where checked; the cause of the rest is unknown. V and J calls and clone size follow that table, whereas D and trimming were derived from the DNA. This sample lists around 200,000 clones; over 70% were detected once. Roughly 8.7% of the sample is in the top ten clones.

From cysteine to phenylalanine, the CDR3 is 15 amino acids long. Just the 45-base CDR3 DNA is kept, in frame starting at base 1. A distance of 16 bases separates the germline ends of V and J, which lose 5 bases and 2 bases respectively. CDR1 MNHEY and CDR2 SVGEGT were looked up in the germline V gene. Concerning this clone: It lacks a known antigen. No base-level quality is on record; no much larger clone is a single base apart.

The collaborating institutions used their own protocols to collect whole blood in K2EDTA tubes. For TCRbeta analysis, collaborators shipped samples as frozen whole blood, isolated PBMCs, or DNA extracted from either of those sample types. The TCR sequence derives from a man aged 35 to 55 with active or convalescent COVID-19. Input material: peripheral blood. Rearrangement joined TRBV6-2 or TRBV6-3 to TRBJ2-7; no D gene can be assigned with confidence. The CDR3 region has the sequence CASSPLLSPPYEQYF. The DNA reads TGTGCCAGCAGTCCCCTATTAAGCCCTCCCTACGAGCAGTACTTC.